Sequencing of this T cell receptor beta chain was carried out in a study of T cells in Graves' hyperthyroidism and ophthalmopathy. Germline V gene data show CDR1 as LNHNV and CDR2 as YYDKDF (reference sequence). V lost 7 bases and J 8 bases, leaving 23 bases between the germline ends. This CDR3 contains 15 residues. The table lists this clonotype with many counts. Amplification of TCR beta CDR3 regions used RNA as the template. HTBI primers were employed in a first-round RT-PCR of the TCR CDR3. TCRdb itself ran the multiplex PCR reads through MiXCR, one entry per CDR3 protein. The sample holds about 600,000 distinct CDR3 sequences, approximately 15% seen once.

The specimen was blood. This clonotype was sampled from a woman in her forties with Graves' ophthalmopathy. The rearrangement joins TRBV15 to TRBJ1-2; D ambiguous. CDR3 coding DNA: TGTGCCACCACGCCCGATAGCCGACCCCTGGGGGGCTACACCTTC. It translates to CATTPDSRPLGGYTF.